These 24 T cell receptor beta chains originate from one sample sequenced in a study of shared clonotypes between healthy human individuals. Profiled with immunoSEQ multiplex PCR; TCRdb holds only in-frame clones, not every one. This table has about 2.3 million clones, around 92% appearing once. Sample: naive CD4+ T cells from PBMCs. The subset was: CD45RA+ positively selected. These receptors were collected from a man aged 18-30 years in good health. Some clones in this sample may be carry-over from other donors' samples.

Turning to this clone: A much larger clonotype is one base distant, so this may be a read error. J is TRBJ2-7 and V is TRBV5-5, with D hard to call. The CDR3 runs to 11 residues. Trimming left V 2 bases short and J 2 bases short, with 2 bases between. CDR1 and CDR2 from the germline V gene are SGHKS and YYEKEE (reference sequence). The CDR3 region is CASSFAYEQYF. In nucleotides, the CDR3 is TGTGCCAGCAGCTTCGCCTACGAGCAGTACTTC.

A word on this clone: Other DNA variants within this sample encode the same CDR3. The genes are TRBV5-4 and TRBJ2-5; D possibly matches TRBD1 or TRBD2 (5 bases each). V shed 2 bases and J shed 3 bases, with 8 bases lying between them. Germline lookup yields CDR1 SGHNT and CDR2 YYREEE (reference sequence). The CDR3 runs 13 residues. The CDR3 here is CASSFGGEETQYF. The CDR3 DNA reads as TGTGCCAGCAGCTTTGGGGGTGAAGAGACCCAGTACTTC.

This rearrangement joins TRBV7-9 to TRBJ2-5; no reliable D call. Looked up from germline, CDR1 is SEHNR and CDR2 is FQNEAQ (reference sequence). The CDR3 spans 15 residues. V was pared by 5 bases and J by 2 bases, with 15 bases between. CDR3 residues: CASSPRRAIQETQYF. CDR3 bases: TGTGCCAGCAGCCCCCGTAGGGCTATACAAGAGACCCAGTACTTC.

The chain links TRBV18 to TRBJ2-3; D not resolved. V gave up 0 bases and J gave up 4 bases, with 5 bases separating them. This CDR3 spans 13 amino acids. The germline V gene has CDR1 KGHSH and CDR2 LQKENI. In nucleotides, the CDR3 is TGTGCCAGCTCACCACCGTTCGCAGATACGCAGTATTTT. This encodes CASSPPFADTQYF.

The gene calls are TRBV6-1 and TRBJ2-2; D call uncertain. This CDR3 contains 14 residues. Germline CDR1 is MNHNS and CDR2 is SASEGT. V shed 5 bases and J shed 4 bases, with 11 bases lying between them. CDR3 protein: CASSQHRSTGELFF. The CDR3 DNA follows: TGTGCCAGCAGTCAGCACCGGAGCACCGGGGAGCTGTTTTTT.

The rearrangement uses TRBV5-1 and TRBJ1-4, with D possibly TRBD1 on 5 matching bases. The CDR3 runs to 15 residues. Germline CDR1 is SGHRS and CDR2 is YFSETQ. V lost 9 bases to trimming and J lost 3 bases, with 18 bases between them. DNA for the CDR3: TGCGCCACCCGGACTAACCCGGGGGCTAATGAAAAACTGTTTTTT. Encoded protein: CATRTNPGANEKLFF.

The chain is built from TRBV5-1 and TRBJ2-5, with 8 bases lining up with TRBD2. The CDR3 runs 15 residues. V trimming: 4 bases; J trimming: 4 bases; junction bases outside the gene matches: 9. Germline V gives CDR1 SGHRS, CDR2 YFSETQ. CDR3 loop: CASSRSGRGGETQYF. The CDR3 DNA reads as TGCGCCAGCAGCAGGAGCGGGAGAGGGGGAGAGACCCAGTACTTC.

The chain is built from TRBV7-3 and TRBJ1-2; TRBD1 is a possible D gene (5 bases). V was trimmed by 2 bases and J by 9 bases, leaving 13 bases between them. There are 13 residues in the CDR3. Germline CDR1 SGHTA, CDR2 FQGTGA. The CDR3 sequence is CASSLLGQDSYTF. Written as DNA, the CDR3 is TGTGCCAGCAGCTTATTGGGGCAGGATAGCTACACCTTC.

This chain uses TRBV4-1 with TRBJ2-5; 8 bases map to TRBD2. Trimming at V came to 1 base and at J to 1 base, leaving 8 bases not matched to a gene. The V gene's germline CDR1 is MGHRA and CDR2 YSYEKL. This CDR3 is 17 amino acids long. The CDR3, as DNA: TGCGCCAGCAGCCAAGTTCGGGCTAGCGGGTTCCAAGAGACCCAGTACTTC. Residues: CASSQVRASGFQETQYF.

The J gene is TRBJ2-7, the V gene TRBV5-1, with TRBD2 matching 7 bases. CDR1 is SGHRS, CDR2 YFSETQ, per germline. The CDR3 extends over 16 amino acids. V shed 1 base, J shed 3 bases, and the junction held 10 bases outside the gene matches. CDR3 DNA: TGCGCCAGCAGCTTGTCCGTGGGGGGAGGGATCTACGAGCAGTACTTC. This encodes CASSLSVGGGIYEQYF. The full variable domain, in which reference TRBV5-1 and TRBJ2-7 provide the parts outside the CDR3, is KAGVTQTPRYLIKTRGQQVTLSCSPISGHRSVSWYQQTPGQGLQFLFEYFSETQRNKGNFPGRFSGRQFSNSRSEMNVSTLELGDSALYLCASSLSVGGGIYEQYFGPGTRLTVT.

V usage is TRBV7-2 and J usage is TRBJ2-7; D unresolved. The CDR3 spans 13 residues. The V gene lost 5 bases and the J gene lost 3 bases, with 11 bases spanning the gap. The germline CDR1 and CDR2 sequences are SGHTA and FQGNSA. CDR3 sequence (DNA): TGTGCCAGCAGCCCGCCAACCCACTACGAGCAGTACTTC. As protein: CASSPPTHYEQYF.

The rearrangement links TRBV29-1 to TRBJ1-2, with D uncertain. The CDR3 spans 11 residues. Germline V CDR1 and CDR2: SQVTM, ANQGSEA. V dropped 1 base and J dropped 7 bases, with 7 bases sitting between them. The CDR3 loop is CSVEGVGGYTF. CDR3 sequence (DNA): TGCAGCGTTGAAGGGGTCGGTGGCTACACCTTC.

The CDR3 coding sequence is TGTGCCAGCAGTGATGGTCGGACTAGCGATTACGAGCAGTACTTC. It codes for CASSDGRTSDYEQYF. This sequence joins TRBV6-4 and TRBJ2-7; 9 positions match TRBD2. V was clipped by 3 bases and J by 4 bases; unmatched bases: 7. Looked up from germline, CDR1 is MRHNA and CDR2 is SNTAGT. The CDR3 is 15 amino acids.

This sequence joins TRBV7-9 and TRBJ2-7, with 9 bases matching TRBD1. The length of the CDR3 is 16 residues. From germline, CDR1 is SEHNR and CDR2 FQNEAQ (reference sequence). V lost 1 base, J lost 1 base, and 5 bases stayed unmatched. CDR3 sequence: CASSLDPGQGSYEQYF. Written as DNA, the CDR3 is TGTGCCAGCAGCTTAGACCCGGGACAGGGTTCCTACGAGCAGTACTTC.

CDR3 amino acids: CASSQNLAGGIDEQFF. The CDR3 DNA is TGTGCCAGCAGCCAAAATCTAGCGGGAGGAATCGATGAGCAGTTCTTC. The chain carries TRBV7-9 and TRBJ2-1, with TRBD2 matching 11 bases. Germline V gene data show CDR1 as SEHNR and CDR2 as FQNEAQ (reference sequence). This CDR3 has 16 amino acids. Trimming removed 5 bases from V and 8 bases from J; junction bases left unmatched: 11.

The chain carries TRBV30 and TRBJ1-5; D possibly corresponds to TRBD1 (5 bases). The CDR3 contains 14 residues. Germline V gene data show CDR1 as GTSNPN and CDR2 as SVGIG (reference sequence). Trimming took off 4 bases at V and 2 bases at J, with 12 bases between the two ends. Here the CDR3 reads CAWNFGGGNQPQHF. The CDR3 coding sequence is TGTGCCTGGAACTTCGGGGGAGGCAATCAGCCCCAGCATTTT.

About this clone: Other DNA sequences in the same sample also yield this CDR3. CDR3 sequence: CATSRDRVYGYTF. The DNA for the CDR3 is TGTGCCACCAGCAGAGATCGAGTTTATGGCTACACCTTC. The chain joins TRBV15 to TRBJ1-2; no clear D gene. Germline CDR1 is LNHNV and CDR2 is YYDKDF (reference sequence). V was cut by 0 bases and J by 5 bases, with 7 bases left in between. The CDR3 loop spans 13 amino acids.

V usage is TRBV5-6 and J usage is TRBJ1-2, with D unclear. The CDR3 runs 12 residues. Germline assignment: CDR1 SGHDT and CDR2 YYEEEE. The germline V and J ends were trimmed by 4 bases and 6 bases, with 10 bases remaining between them. The CDR3 spells CASSDVGDGYTF. As DNA, the CDR3 is TGTGCCAGCAGCGACGTCGGGGATGGCTACACCTTC.

This sequence joins TRBV6-1 and TRBJ2-7; D gene unclear. Trimming cost V 2 bases and J 6 bases, with 11 bases left between them. The CDR3 spans 13 residues. Germline V lookup: CDR1 MNHNS, CDR2 SASEGT. In DNA form, the CDR3 reads TGTGCCAGCAGTGAAAGGTACCGCATCGAGCAGTACTTC. Translation: CASSERYRIEQYF.

V gene TRBV25-1 combines with J gene TRBJ1-2, with a possible D match to TRBD1 (5 bases). The CDR3 covers 15 residues. From germline, CDR1 is MGHDK and CDR2 SYGVNS. Trimming cost V 1 base and J 7 bases, with 16 bases left between them. In DNA form, the CDR3 reads TGTGCCAGCAGTGAATTGCGGGCAGGGCGGAGTGGCTACACCTTC. As protein: CASSELRAGRSGYTF.

This clone appeared once. The V and J genes are TRBV4-2 and TRBJ1-5; D may be TRBD1 (6 bases). V was clipped by 4 bases and J by 0 bases, with 13 bases between them. Germline V gene data show CDR1 as LGHNA and CDR2 as YNFKEQ. The CDR3 consists of 16 residues. CDR3 in DNA: TGTGCCAGCAGCCGCGACAGGACTCATAGCAATCAGCCCCAGCATTTT. This gives the protein CASSRDRTHSNQPQHF.

The chain has TRBV18 and TRBJ2-7; D call uncertain. The CDR3 covers 15 residues. The germline CDR1 and CDR2 sequences are KGHSH and LQKENI. V shed 3 bases and J shed 2 bases, with 14 bases lying between them. The CDR3 nucleotides read TGTGCCAGCTCACCCGGACCCGAGCCTACCTACGAGCAGTACTTC. Protein sequence: CASSPGPEPTYEQYF.

The chain joins TRBV6-1 to TRBJ2-7; 8 bases are shared with TRBD1. CDR3 size: 14 residues. V shed 0 bases and J 9 bases; nucleotides not matched to a gene: 7. Germline CDR1 MNHNS, CDR2 SASEGT. The CDR3 DNA follows: TGTGCCAGCAGTGAAGCCCGGACAGGGCGAGGGCAGTACTTC. This translates into CASSEARTGRGQYF.

Details on this clone: Other DNA sequences in the same sample also yield this CDR3. V gene TRBV30 combines with J gene TRBJ1-1, with no clear D. The germline V gene encodes CDR1 GTSNPN and CDR2 SVGIG (reference sequence). CDR3 length equals 11 residues. Trimming left V 4 bases short and J 1 base short, with 4 bases between. The CDR3 DNA is TGTGCCTGGAACCAGAACACTGAAGCTTTCTTT. This encodes CAWNQNTEAFF.